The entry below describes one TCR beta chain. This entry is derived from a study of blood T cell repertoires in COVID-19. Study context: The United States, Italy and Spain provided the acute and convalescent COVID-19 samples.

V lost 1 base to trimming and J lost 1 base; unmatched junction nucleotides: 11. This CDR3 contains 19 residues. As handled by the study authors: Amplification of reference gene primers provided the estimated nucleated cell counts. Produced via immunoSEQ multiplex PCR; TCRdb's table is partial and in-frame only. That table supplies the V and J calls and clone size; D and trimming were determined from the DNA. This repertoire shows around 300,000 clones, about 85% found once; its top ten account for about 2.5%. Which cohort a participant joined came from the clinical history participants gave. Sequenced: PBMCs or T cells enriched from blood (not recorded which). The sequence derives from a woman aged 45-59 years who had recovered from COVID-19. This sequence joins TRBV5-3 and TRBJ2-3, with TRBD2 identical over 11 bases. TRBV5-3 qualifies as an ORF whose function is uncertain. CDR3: CARSLITSGSKSGTDTQYF. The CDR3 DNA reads TGTGCCAGAAGCTTGATCACTAGCGGGAGCAAGTCGGGCACAGATACGCAGTATTTT.